These 18 T cell receptor beta chains came from one sample sequenced in a study of neurological immune-mediated disorders. TCRdb itself ran the 5' RACE reads through MiXCR, one entry per CDR3 protein. The sample holds around 76,000 distinct CDR3 sequences; 10% are singletons and the top ten take about 9.6%. The time point here: longitudinal time-point 1 (baseline). Input material: PBMCs. These receptors all stem from a man younger than 45 in good health.

This clonotype has a count of ten or more. CDR3 coding DNA: TGCAGTGCTAGGGGGGGGGAGTTCCCCTACGAGCAGTACTTC. This translates into CSARGGEFPYEQYF. The chain joins TRBV20-1 to TRBJ2-7; TRBD2 aligns across 7 bases. Trimming at V came to 3 bases and at J to 2 bases, leaving 7 bases not matched to a gene. Per the germline V gene, CDR1 is DFQATT and CDR2 is SNEGSKA (reference sequence). The CDR3 runs to 14 residues.

This clonotype was counted between two and nine times. This sequence joins TRBV30 and TRBJ2-3; 8 positions match TRBD2. Trimming removed 4 bases from V and 2 bases from J; junction bases left unmatched: 5. CDR3 length: 14 amino acids. Germline assignment: CDR1 GTSNPN and CDR2 SVGIG (reference sequence). The CDR3 spells CAWTIAGITDTQYF. For the CDR3, the DNA is TGTGCCTGGACTATAGCGGGGATCACAGATACGCAGTATTTT.

This clonotype was counted at least ten times. This chain connects TRBV20-1 to TRBJ2-2, with 8 bases identical to TRBD2. Trimming removed 1 base from V and 6 bases from J; junction bases left unmatched: 4. The CDR3 length is 14 residues. Germline-derived CDR1 and CDR2 are DFQATT and SNEGSKA (reference sequence). The CDR3 sequence is CSARGREGPGELFF. The CDR3 bases are TGCAGTGCTAGAGGCCGGGAGGGCCCCGGGGAGCTGTTTTTT.

Concerning this clonotype: This may stem from a read error, because a much larger clone lies one nucleotide away. The rearrangement uses TRBV10-3 and TRBJ2-7; 7 bases are a match to TRBD1. Germline CDR1 is ENHRY and CDR2 is SYGVKD. The CDR3 runs 14 residues. The CDR3, as DNA: TGTGCCATCAGCTTACAGGGGCCCTACTACGAGCATTACTTC. It encodes CAISLQGPYYEHYF.

This clonotype has a count of ten or more. This chain connects TRBV5-1 to TRBJ1-3; TRBD1 might be the D (5 bases). The V and J ends lost 3 bases and 0 bases respectively, with 7 bases between them. This CDR3 contains 14 residues. In germline, CDR1 is SGHRS, CDR2 YFSETQ. CDR3 nucleotide sequence: TGCGCCAGCAGCTCGACAGCCTCTGGAAACACCATATATTTT. Protein: CASSSTASGNTIYF.

This clonotype was counted ten times or more. The chain is built from TRBV20-1 and TRBJ2-3, with 9 positions matching TRBD2. Per germline, CDR1 DFQATT and CDR2 SNEGSKA (reference sequence). CDR3 size: 12 residues. Trimming cost V 5 bases and J 6 bases; bases outside gene matches: 3. CDR3 in amino acids: CSARTSADTQYF. The DNA for the CDR3 is TGCAGTGCTCGGACTAGCGCGGATACGCAGTATTTT.

This clonotype came up many times. The CDR3 reads CASSIGSGQSNQPQHF. CDR3 sequence (DNA): TGCGCCAGCAGCATCGGGTCGGGACAGAGCAATCAGCCCCAGCATTTT. The rearrangement uses TRBV5-1 and TRBJ1-5; 7 bases map to TRBD1. Per the germline V gene, CDR1 is SGHRS and CDR2 is YFSETQ. V lost 4 bases to trimming and J lost 1 base; unmatched junction nucleotides: 8. The CDR3 length is 16 residues.

This clonotype was observed many times. J is TRBJ1-4 and V is TRBV12-3 or TRBV12-4; a possible D gene is TRBD1 (5 bases). V lost 3 bases to trimming and J lost 8 bases, with 16 bases between them. This CDR3 contains 15 residues. Written as DNA, the CDR3 is TGTGCCAGCAGTTTGAAGGGACGGGGGGAAGAAAAACTGTTTTTT. Residues: CASSLKGRGEEKLFF.

This clonotype was observed many times. V usage is TRBV18 and J usage is TRBJ2-1; 8 nucleotides match TRBD1. From germline, CDR1 is KGHSH and CDR2 LQKENI. CDR3 size: 15 residues. V gave up 3 bases and J gave up 2 bases; unmatched junction bases: 3. The CDR3, as DNA: TGTGCCAGCTCACCCGGACAGGGTACCTACAATGAGCAGTTCTTC. This translates into CASSPGQGTYNEQFF.

This clonotype was seen many times. The chain links TRBV27 to TRBJ2-7; weak D call: TRBD2 (5 bases). Deletions cut 4 bases from V and 4 bases from J, with 11 bases between. The CDR3 has 13 amino acids. Germline V gene sequence: CDR1 MNHEY, CDR2 SMNVEV (reference sequence). As DNA, the CDR3 is TGTGCCAGCAGTTGGAGGATTAGTTACGAGCAGTACTTC. Protein product: CASSWRISYEQYF.

V gene TRBV7-7 combines with J gene TRBJ1-5; D is unresolved. The CDR3 contains 13 residues. Germline CDR1 reads SSHAT; CDR2 reads FNYEAQ (reference sequence). V lost 3 bases, J lost 3 bases, and 6 bases lay in between. CDR3 nucleotides: TGTGCCAGCAGCTTGACGGACAATCAGCCCCAGCATTTT. Translated, it gives CASSLTDNQPQHF.

This clonotype showed up just a few times. J is TRBJ2-3 and V is TRBV24-1, with a possible D match to TRBD1 (5 bases). CDR1 is KGHDR, CDR2 SFDVKD, per germline. Trimming took off 3 bases at V and 0 bases at J, with 12 bases between the two ends. The CDR3 is made up of 16 amino acids. CDR3 in amino acids: CATSDRQGTSTDTQYF. Written as DNA, the CDR3 is TGTGCCACCAGTGATCGTCAGGGCACTAGCACAGATACGCAGTATTTT.

This clonotype was counted at least ten times. J is TRBJ2-7 and V is TRBV2; the match to TRBD1 covers 8 bases. The CDR3 is 15 amino acids. V shed 3 bases and J 2 bases; nucleotides not matched to a gene: 6. Germline V CDR1 and CDR2: SNHLY, FYNNEI. DNA for the CDR3: TGTGCCAGCAGTGACCCGACAGGGGTGGCCTACGAGCAGTACTTC. Amino acids: CASSDPTGVAYEQYF. Together with reference TRBV2 and TRBJ2-7, the CDR3 gives the full variable domain: EPEVTQTPSHQVTQMGQEVILRCVPISNHLYFYWYRQILGQKVEFLVSFYNNEISEKSEIFDDQFSVERPDGSNFTLKIRSTKLEDSAMYFCASSDPTGVAYEQYFGPGTRLTVT.

The table lists this clonotype with many counts. The rearrangement joins TRBV28 to TRBJ1-2; maybe TRBD1 (5 bases). The CDR3 spans 16 residues. The germline V gene has CDR1 MDHEN and CDR2 SYDVKM. Trimming removed 2 bases from V and 4 bases from J, with 17 bases in between. The CDR3 reads CASSLRGTEEIYGYTF. As DNA, the CDR3 is TGTGCCAGCAGTTTAAGAGGGACCGAAGAAATCTATGGCTACACCTTC.

There are many counts of this clonotype. V is TRBV12-3 or TRBV12-4 and J is TRBJ1-2; D is undetermined. V gave up 4 bases and J gave up 2 bases, with 8 bases separating them. The CDR3 extends over 13 amino acids. CDR3 sequence (DNA): TGTGCCAGCAGTTCCAACAACAACTATGGCTACACCTTC. It is translated as CASSSNNNYGYTF.

The V and J genes are TRBV7-9 and TRBJ2-7; the D is unclear. Trimming removed 1 base at V and 3 bases at J, with 7 bases between. The CDR3 loop spans 13 amino acids. The germline V gene has CDR1 SEHNR and CDR2 FQNEAQ (reference sequence). This CDR3 is CASSLVDFYEQYF. As DNA, the CDR3 is TGTGCCAGCAGCTTAGTGGATTTCTACGAGCAGTACTTC.

The chain combines TRBV5-1 with TRBJ2-5, with 8 bases matching TRBD2. With V trimmed by 3 bases and J by 3 bases, 1 base remained unmatched. CDR1 SGHRS and CDR2 YFSETQ come from the germline V gene. This CDR3 contains 13 residues. CDR3 loop: CASSSLAEETQYF. The CDR3 region has the DNA TGCGCCAGCAGCTCACTAGCGGAAGAGACCCAGTACTTC.

This clonotype was seen repeatedly, ten times or more. The CDR3, as DNA: TGTGCCAGCAGTCAGAGCGGGCAGAGCTCCTACGAGCAGTACTTC. This codes for CASSQSGQSSYEQYF. The J gene is TRBJ2-7, the V gene TRBV12-3 or TRBV12-4; tentatively, D is TRBD2 (6 bases). V was pared by 5 bases and J by 0 bases, with 14 bases between. This CDR3 comprises 15 residues.